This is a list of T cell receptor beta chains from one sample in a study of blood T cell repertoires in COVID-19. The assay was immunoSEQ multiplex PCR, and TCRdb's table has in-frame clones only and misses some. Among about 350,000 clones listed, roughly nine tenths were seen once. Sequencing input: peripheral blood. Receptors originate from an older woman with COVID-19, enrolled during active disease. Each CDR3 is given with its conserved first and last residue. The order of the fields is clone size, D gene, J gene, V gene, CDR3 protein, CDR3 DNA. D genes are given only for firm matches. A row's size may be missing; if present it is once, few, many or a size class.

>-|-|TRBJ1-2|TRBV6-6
CASSRFVRQGNNYGYTF
TGTGCCAGCAGCCGATTCGTTCGGCAGGGGAATAACTATGGCTACACCTTC
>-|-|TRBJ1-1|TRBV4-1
CASRPQDSTEAFF
TGCGCCAGCAGGCCTCAGGATTCCACTGAAGCTTTCTTT
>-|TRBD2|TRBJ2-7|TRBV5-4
CASSTSGGPSYEQYF
TGTGCCAGCAGTACTAGCGGGGGCCCGTCCTACGAGCAGTACTTC
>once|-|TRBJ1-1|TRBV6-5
CATTPRGSTEAFF
TGTGCCACCACACCCCGGGGTAGCACTGAAGCTTTCTTT
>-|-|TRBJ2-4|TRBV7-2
CASSSRTRGSPEGNIQYF
TGTGCCAGCAGCTCGCGGACCCGAGGGAGTCCTGAGGGAAACATTCAGTACTTC
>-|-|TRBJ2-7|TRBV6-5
CASSRQAYEQYF
TGTGCCAGCAGTCGACAGGCCTACGAGCAGTACTTC
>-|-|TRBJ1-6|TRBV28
CASRVEGGSPLHF
TGTGCCAGCAGGGTTGAAGGCGGTTCACCCCTCCACTTT
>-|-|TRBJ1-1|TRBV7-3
CASSTQQVAGTEAFF
TGTGCCAGCAGCACCCAACAGGTAGCCGGCACTGAAGCTTTCTTT
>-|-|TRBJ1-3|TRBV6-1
CASSEYLGGGAGNTIYF
TGTGCCAGCAGTGAATACCTAGGTGGAGGAGCTGGAAACACCATATATTTT
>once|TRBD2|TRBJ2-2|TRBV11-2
CASSLDLAGGVLFF
TGTGCCAGCAGCTTAGATCTAGCGGGGGGCGTGCTGTTTTTT
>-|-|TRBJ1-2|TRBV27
CASSSQGLGGYTF
TGTGCCAGCAGTTCACAGGGCCTCGGTGGCTACACCTTC
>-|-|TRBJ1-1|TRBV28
CASSLGYNTEAFF
TGTGCCAGCAGCCTAGGTTATAACACTGAAGCTTTCTTT
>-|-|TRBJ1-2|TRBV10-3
CAISEGQYYGYTF
TGTGCCATCAGTGAGGGACAGTACTATGGCTACACCTTC
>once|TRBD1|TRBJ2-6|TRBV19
CASSRGQGALGANVLTF
TGTGCCAGTAGTCGAGGACAGGGGGCCCTTGGGGCCAACGTCCTGACTTTC
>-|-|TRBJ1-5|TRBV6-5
CASRPDSSNQPQHF
TGTGCCAGCAGACCCGACAGTTCCAATCAGCCCCAGCATTTT
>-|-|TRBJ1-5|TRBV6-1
CASSGTAGRGDSSNQPQHF
TGTGCCAGCAGTGGGACTGCCGGGAGAGGCGATAGTAGCAATCAGCCCCAGCATTTT
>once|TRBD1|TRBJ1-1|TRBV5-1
CASSQNRGETEAFF
TGCGCCAGCAGCCAAAACAGGGGAGAAACTGAAGCTTTCTTT
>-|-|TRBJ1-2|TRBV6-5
CASSYRDINYGYTF
TGTGCCAGCAGTTACCGGGACATCAACTATGGCTACACCTTC
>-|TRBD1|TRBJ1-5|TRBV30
CAWKRTGSASNQPQHF
TGTGCCTGGAAGAGGACAGGGTCAGCGAGCAATCAGCCCCAGCATTTT
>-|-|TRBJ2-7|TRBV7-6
CASSPRGTAGSHEQYF
TGTGCCAGCAGCCCCAGGGGCACAGCGGGGTCTCACGAGCAGTACTTC
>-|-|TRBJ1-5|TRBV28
CASCRDNLMGPQHF
TGTGCCAGCTGCCGGGACAATTTGATGGGGCCCCAGCATTTT
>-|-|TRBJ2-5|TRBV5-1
CASKGGPGEETQYF
TGCGCCAGCAAAGGGGGCCCGGGGGAAGAGACCCAGTACTTC
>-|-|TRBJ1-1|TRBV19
CASKRGVNTEAFF
TGTGCCAGTAAGCGGGGGGTGAACACTGAAGCTTTCTTT
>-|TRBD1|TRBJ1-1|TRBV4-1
CASSQTQGVIITEAFF
TGCGCCAGCAGCCAAACGCAGGGGGTTATTATCACTGAAGCTTTCTTT
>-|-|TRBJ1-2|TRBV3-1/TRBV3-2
CASSQDKGLGFYGYTF
TGTGCCAGCAGCCAAGATAAAGGCTTGGGCTTCTATGGCTACACCTTC
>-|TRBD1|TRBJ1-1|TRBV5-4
CASSLGARGAGDTEAFF
TGTGCCAGCAGCTTGGGGGCCAGGGGGGCTGGTGACACTGAAGCTTTCTTT
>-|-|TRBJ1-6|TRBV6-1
CASSETQAIYNSPLHF
TGTGCCAGCAGTGAAACACAGGCAATTTATAATTCACCCCTCCACTTT
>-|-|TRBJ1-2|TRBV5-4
CASSPDSNYGYTF
TGTGCCAGCAGCCCGGACAGTAACTATGGCTACACCTTC